This T cell receptor beta chain is from a study of shared clonotypes between healthy human individuals. What CD8 memory combined were CD45RO+ cells and CCR7-negative CD45RA+ TemRA cells. CDR3 length: 16 amino acids. CDR1 MDHEN and CDR2 SYDVKM come from the germline V gene. Trimming removed 4 bases from V and 1 base from J, with 16 bases in between. Measured with immunoSEQ multiplex PCR; TCRdb has only the in-frame clones, and not every one. The sample comprises about 320,000 clones, around 86% of which are singletons, and around 15% rests with the top ten. The rearrangement uses TRBV28 and TRBJ2-5, with D possibly being TRBD1 (6 bases). This TCR derives from a man younger than 35 in good health. The sequenced sample consisted of memory CD8+ T cells sorted from blood. Described subset: CD45RO+ cells pooled with CCR7-negative TemRA cells. For the CDR3, the DNA is TGTGCCAGCAGTTACCGGGACACCCTCCTCCAAGAGACCCAGTACTTC. Amino acid sequence: CASSYRDTLLQETQYF.